This TCR beta chain appears in the sequencing data of a study of shared clonotypes between healthy human individuals. The study, taken as a whole, reports: Four donors held about 5% of naive CD4 clonotypes in common. Sequencing depth was expected to influence donor clonotype sharing.

TCRdb keeps only in-frame clones here, not all; method: immunoSEQ multiplex PCR. The sample records roughly 1 million clones, about 74% being singletons. The V gene end was trimmed by 3 bases and the J gene end by 3 bases; junction bases not matched to a gene: 1. Germline V gene sequence: CDR1 SGHRS, CDR2 YFSETQ. The CDR3 covers 14 residues. On this clone: The antigen is not known. The same CDR3 can be traced to other DNA sequences in this sample.

This TCR came from a man aged 18-30 years in good health. Sequenced input: memory CD4+ T cells sorted from blood. Noted subset: CD45RA-negative fraction. The chain carries TRBV5-1 and TRBJ1-4, with 8 bases matching TRBD1. Here the CDR3 reads CASSSQGANEKLFF. The CDR3 DNA reads as TGCGCCAGCAGCTCACAGGGGGCTAATGAAAAACTGTTTTTT.